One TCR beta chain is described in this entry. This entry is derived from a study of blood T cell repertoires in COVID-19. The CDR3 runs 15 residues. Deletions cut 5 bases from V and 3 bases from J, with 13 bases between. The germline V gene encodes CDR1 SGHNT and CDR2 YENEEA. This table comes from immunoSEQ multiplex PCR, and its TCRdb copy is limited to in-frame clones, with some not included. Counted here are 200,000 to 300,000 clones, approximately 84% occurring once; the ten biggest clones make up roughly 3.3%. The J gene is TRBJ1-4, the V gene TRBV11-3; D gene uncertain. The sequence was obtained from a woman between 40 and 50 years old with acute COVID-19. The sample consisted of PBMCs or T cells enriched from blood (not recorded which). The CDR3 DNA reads TGTGCCAGCAGCCTCGACCGAGCGTCTAATGAAAAACTGTTTTTT. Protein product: CASSLDRASNEKLFF.